The 16 T cell receptor beta chains given below trace back to one sample, sequenced in a study of cytomegalovirus exposure and HLA in healthy donors. In the PCR, 60 Vbeta and 13 Jbeta primers were used. Sequencing used immunoSEQ multiplex PCR; TCRdb keeps in-frame clones, though not all of them. The sample consists of some 180,000 clones, over 75% of them appearing once. The sample was PBMCs. These receptors were obtained from a woman between 25 and 40 years old in good health and CMV-seronegative.

The chain is built from TRBV12-5 and TRBJ1-1, with D possibly TRBD1 on 6 matching bases. Germline lookup yields CDR1 LGHNT and CDR2 FRNRAP. This CDR3 has 15 amino acids. Trimming took off 5 bases at V and 1 base at J, with 14 bases between the two ends. The CDR3 DNA reads as TGTGCTAGTGGTGTACGCAGGGGAGAGAACACTGAAGCTTTCTTT. Protein sequence: CASGVRRGENTEAFF.

The chain is built from TRBV7-4 and TRBJ2-3, with D possibly being TRBD2 (8 bases). Germline V lookup: CDR1 SGHVT, CDR2 SQSDAQ. This CDR3 region has 18 residues. Between the trimmed V and J ends, which lost 5 bases and 2 bases, there was a span of 23 bases. This CDR3 is CASSPRGIAGSFTDTQYF. In DNA, the CDR3 is TGTGCCAGCAGCCCCAGGGGGATAGCGGGGTCATTCACAGATACGCAGTATTTT.

This sequence joins TRBV5-6 and TRBJ1-1; D perhaps matches TRBD1 (6 bases). V was shortened by 4 bases and J by 5 bases, with 12 bases between the two germline ends. The length of the CDR3 is 13 residues. CDR1 is SGHDT and CDR2 is YYEEEE in the germline V gene. The CDR3 spells CASSPWGRTEAFF. The CDR3 coding sequence is TGTGCCAGCAGCCCGTGGGGGCGGACTGAAGCTTTCTTT.

This clone has more than one count but fewer than ten. V usage is TRBV5-5 and J usage is TRBJ1-5, with 10 bases fitting TRBD1. V lost 4 bases to trimming and J lost 2 bases; unmatched junction nucleotides: 6. The CDR3 covers 16 residues. CDR1 is SGHKS and CDR2 is YYEKEE in the germline V gene (reference sequence). CDR3 amino acids: CASSGGTGEGNQPQHF. DNA for the CDR3: TGTGCCAGCAGCGGGGGGACAGGGGAGGGCAATCAGCCCCAGCATTTT.

The chain links TRBV7-9 to TRBJ1-6; D is possibly TRBD1 (6 bases). Per the germline V gene, CDR1 is SEHNR and CDR2 is FQNEAQ (reference sequence). The ends were cut back, 2 bases at V and 1 base at J, with 15 bases in the middle. This CDR3 has 18 amino acids. DNA for the CDR3: TGTGCCAGCAGCTTACTCCTAGGGGGTCGGTCCTATAATTCACCCCTCCACTTT. Translation gives CASSLLLGGRSYNSPLHF.

This chain joins TRBV6-5 and TRBJ2-1; a possible D gene is TRBD1 (6 bases). The germline V gene encodes CDR1 MNHEY and CDR2 SVGAGI. This CDR3 is built from 14 residues. Trimming took 6 bases from V and 12 from J, leaving 21 bases between them. CDR3 in DNA: TGTGCCAGCAGCCCCATCGGCCAGGGGTTAGGGCAGTTCTTC. It codes for CASSPIGQGLGQFF.

The rearrangement uses TRBV2 and TRBJ2-1, with 8 bases matching TRBD1. Unmatched junction bases numbered 9, after V lost 4 bases and J lost 7 bases. CDR3 length equals 15 residues. Germline V gives CDR1 SNHLY, CDR2 FYNNEI. The CDR3 DNA follows: TGTGCCAGCAGTGCCCAGGGGGCGCGAAGGAATGAGCAGTTCTTC. This encodes CASSAQGARRNEQFF. Looking up the rest from reference TRBV2 and TRBJ2-1 gives the full variable domain: EPEVTQTPSHQVTQMGQEVILRCVPISNHLYFYWYRQILGQKVEFLVSFYNNEISEKSEIFDDQFSVERPDGSNFTLKIRSTKLEDSAMYFCASSAQGARRNEQFFGPGTRLTVL.

This chain uses TRBV4-3 with TRBJ1-3; TRBD1 might be the D (6 bases). This CDR3 is built from 20 residues. V gave up 0 bases and J gave up 0 bases, with 21 bases separating them. Germline values: CDR1 LGHNA, CDR2 YSLEER. CDR3 DNA: TGCGCCAGCAGCCAAGATTGGGCAGGGGCCAGTACGAGCTCTGGAAACACCATATATTTT. Its translation: CASSQDWAGASTSSGNTIYF.

The genes are TRBV4-2 and TRBJ2-7; 8 bases map to TRBD1. V dropped 0 bases and J dropped 4; count of bases not matched to a gene: 8. The V gene's germline CDR1 is LGHNA and CDR2 YNFKEQ. This CDR3 spans 16 amino acids. This CDR3 reads CASSQDWDRHSYEQYF. Here the CDR3 DNA reads TGTGCCAGCAGCCAAGATTGGGACAGGCACTCTTACGAGCAGTACTTC.

CDR3 DNA: TGTGCCAGCAGCTTAATGGGTCTAGCGGGGGGAAATGAGCAGTTCTTC. Its protein is CASSLMGLAGGNEQFF. The V gene is TRBV7-3, the J gene TRBJ2-1, with 11 bases that match TRBD2. Trimming took 1 base from V and 7 from J; bases not matched to a gene: 6. The CDR3 loop spans 16 amino acids. Germline V gene sequence: CDR1 SGHTA, CDR2 FQGTGA.

This clone was counted a few times. The chain couples TRBV9 to TRBJ2-7; D unresolved. V lost 3 bases to trimming and J lost 2 bases, with 12 bases between them. The length of the CDR3 is 14 residues. Looked up from germline, CDR1 is SGDLS and CDR2 is YYNGEE. CDR3 region: CASSDTWAAYEQYF. DNA for the CDR3: TGTGCCAGCAGCGATACATGGGCAGCCTACGAGCAGTACTTC.

The CDR3 DNA is TGTGCCACCAGCAGAGATCACGGTTTTGGTGGCTACACCTTC. It is translated as CATSRDHGFGGYTF. The chain carries TRBV15 and TRBJ1-2; D unclear. Trimming removed 0 bases from V and 7 bases from J, with 12 bases in between. The CDR3 has 14 residues. Per the germline V gene, CDR1 is LNHNV and CDR2 is YYDKDF (reference sequence).

The chain is built from TRBV7-2 and TRBJ2-7, with D perhaps TRBD2 (6 bases). CDR3 length: 14 residues. Germline V gene sequence: CDR1 SGHTA, CDR2 FQGNSA. The ends were cut back, 3 bases at V and 0 bases at J, with 9 bases in the middle. The CDR3 sequence: CASSLGGLSYEQYF. The CDR3 bases are TGTGCCAGCAGCTTGGGGGGACTCTCCTACGAGCAGTACTTC.

The CDR3 DNA is TGTGCCTGGGGCGGCGGGGCTAGGACTGAAAAACTGTTTTTT. It specifies CAWGGGARTEKLFF. V and J are TRBV30 and TRBJ1-4; D possibly corresponds to TRBD1 (5 bases). This CDR3 is built from 14 residues. Trimming shortened V by 5 bases and J by 7 bases, and 17 bases separated the two germline ends. Germline-derived CDR1 and CDR2 are GTSNPN and SVGIG (reference sequence). Complete variable domain (other parts from reference TRBV30 and TRBJ1-4): SQTIHQWPATLVQPVGSPLSLECTVEGTSNPNLYWYRQAAGRGLQLLFYSVGIGQISSEVPQNLSASRPQDRQFILSSKKLLLSDSGFYLCAWGGGARTEKLFFGSGTQLSVL.

The rearrangement links TRBV7-9 to TRBJ1-3; no reliable D call. The CDR3 is made up of 15 amino acids. Per the germline V gene, CDR1 is SEHNR and CDR2 is FQNEAQ (reference sequence). V shed 5 bases and J shed 0 bases, with 11 bases lying between them. In nucleotides, the CDR3 is TGTGCCAGCAGCCCTGAGGCACACTCTGGAAACACCATATATTTT. Residues: CASSPEAHSGNTIYF.

The CDR3 protein is CASSLGRDYSNQPQHF. The CDR3 bases are TGTGCCAGCAGCTTGGGCAGGGATTATAGCAATCAGCCCCAGCATTTT. The rearrangement links TRBV5-8 to TRBJ1-5, with a weak D call TRBD1 (5 bases). The CDR3 has 16 amino acids. Germline V gives CDR1 SGHTS, CDR2 YDEGEE. Trimming left V 0 bases short and J 0 bases short, with 10 bases between. The entire variable domain, with the rest obtained from reference TRBV5-8 and TRBJ1-5, is as follows: EAGVTQSPTHLIKTRGQQATLRCSPISGHTSVYWYQQALGLGLQFLLWYDEGEERNRGNFPPRFSGRQFPNYSSELNVNALELEDSALYLCASSLGRDYSNQPQHFGDGTRLSIL.